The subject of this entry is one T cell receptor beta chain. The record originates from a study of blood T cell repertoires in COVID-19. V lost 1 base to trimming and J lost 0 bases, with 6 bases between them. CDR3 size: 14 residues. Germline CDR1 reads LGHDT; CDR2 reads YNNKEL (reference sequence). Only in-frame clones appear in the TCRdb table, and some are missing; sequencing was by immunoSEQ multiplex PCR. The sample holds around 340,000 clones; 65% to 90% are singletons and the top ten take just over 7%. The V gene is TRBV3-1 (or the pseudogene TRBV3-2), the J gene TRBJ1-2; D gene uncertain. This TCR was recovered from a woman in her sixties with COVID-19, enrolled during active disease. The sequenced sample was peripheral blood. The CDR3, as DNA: TGTGCCAGCAGCCAAGTAACAGCTAACTATGGCTACACCTTC. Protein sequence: CASSQVTANYGYTF.